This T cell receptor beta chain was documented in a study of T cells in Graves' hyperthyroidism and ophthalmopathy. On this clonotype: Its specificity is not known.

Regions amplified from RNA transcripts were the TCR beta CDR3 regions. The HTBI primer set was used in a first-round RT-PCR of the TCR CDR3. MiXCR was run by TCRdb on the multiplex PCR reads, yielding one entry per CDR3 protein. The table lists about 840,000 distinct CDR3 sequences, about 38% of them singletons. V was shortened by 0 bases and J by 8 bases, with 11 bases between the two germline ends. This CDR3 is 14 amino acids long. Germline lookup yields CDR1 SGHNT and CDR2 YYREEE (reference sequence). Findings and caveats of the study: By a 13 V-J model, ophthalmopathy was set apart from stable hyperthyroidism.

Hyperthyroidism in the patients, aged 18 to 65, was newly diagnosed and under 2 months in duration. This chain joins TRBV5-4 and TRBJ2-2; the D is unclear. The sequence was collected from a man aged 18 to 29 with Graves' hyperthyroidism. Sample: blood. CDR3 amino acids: CASSLAASQGELFF. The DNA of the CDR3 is TGTGCCAGCAGCTTGGCGGCCTCGCAGGGGGAGCTGTTTTTT.